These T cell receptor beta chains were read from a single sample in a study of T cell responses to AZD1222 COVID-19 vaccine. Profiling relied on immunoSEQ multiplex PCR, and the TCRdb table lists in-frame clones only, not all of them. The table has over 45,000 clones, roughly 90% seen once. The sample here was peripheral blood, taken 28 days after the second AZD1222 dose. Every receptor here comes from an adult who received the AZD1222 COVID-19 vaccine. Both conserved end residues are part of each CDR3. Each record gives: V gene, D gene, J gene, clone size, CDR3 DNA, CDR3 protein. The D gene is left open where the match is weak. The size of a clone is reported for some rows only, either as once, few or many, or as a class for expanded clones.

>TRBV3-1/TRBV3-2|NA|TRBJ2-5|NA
TGTGCCAGCAGCCAAGGTCAGACGTATCGAAGGTTCGAGACCCAGTACTTC
CASSQGQTYRRFETQYF
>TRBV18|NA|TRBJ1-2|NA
TGTGCCAGCTCTCCTTACCAGGGTAGCAGAGGCTACACCTTC
CASSPYQGSRGYTF
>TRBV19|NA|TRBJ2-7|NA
TGTGCCAGTAGTATAGATTATGGCCGAACCTACGAGCAGTACTTC
CASSIDYGRTYEQYF
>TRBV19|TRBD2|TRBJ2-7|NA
TGTGCCAGTAGTTCGACCGGGACTAGCGCAACCTACGAGCAGTACTTC
CASSSTGTSATYEQYF
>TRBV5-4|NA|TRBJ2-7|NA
TGTGCCAGCAGCTTGCGAGGGTGGGGGTCCTACGAGCAGTACTTC
CASSLRGWGSYEQYF
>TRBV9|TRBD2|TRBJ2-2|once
TGTGCCAGCAGCAAACTAGCGGGGGCGAACACCGGGGAGCTGTTTTTT
CASSKLAGANTGELFF
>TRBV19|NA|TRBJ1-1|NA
TGTGCCAGTACCGCAAGAATGACGGCGAACACTGAAGCTTTCTTT
CASTARMTANTEAFF
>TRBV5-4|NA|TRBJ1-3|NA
TGTGCCAGCAGCTTGGTGGGAGGGCCTGGAAACACCATATATTTT
CASSLVGGPGNTIYF
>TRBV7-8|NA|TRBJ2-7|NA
TGTGCCAGCAGCTTATTGGCGAAGGGCGAGCAGTACTTC
CASSLLAKGEQYF
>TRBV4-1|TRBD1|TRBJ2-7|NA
TGCGCCAGCAGCCTCCGGACAGGGAGCTCCTACGAGCAGTACTTC
CASSLRTGSSYEQYF
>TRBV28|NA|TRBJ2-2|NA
TGTGCCAGCAGTTTATGGGGAACCGGGGAGCTGTTTTTT
CASSLWGTGELFF
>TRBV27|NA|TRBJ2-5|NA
TGTGCCAGCACCCCGAGGTGGGGGCAAGAGACCCAGTACTTC
CASTPRWGQETQYF
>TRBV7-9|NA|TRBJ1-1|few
TGTGCCAGCAGCCGCAGGGAGGTTGAAGCTTTCTTT
CASSRREVEAFF
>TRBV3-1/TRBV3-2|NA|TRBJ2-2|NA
TGTGCCAGCAGCCAGACCGGGGAGCTGTTTTTT
CASSQTGELFF
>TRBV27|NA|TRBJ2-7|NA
TGTGCCAGCACAGGCCCCACCCCGCAGGGGACGAAAGAGCAGTACTTC
CASTGPTPQGTKEQYF
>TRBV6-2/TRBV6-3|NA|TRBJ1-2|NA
TGTGCCAGCAGCACAGGGTCTTTTTCCTATGGCTACACCTTC
CASSTGSFSYGYTF
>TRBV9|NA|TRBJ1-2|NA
TGTGCCAGCAGCGTAGGACAGGCCGCCGGCTATGGCTACACCTTC
CASSVGQAAGYGYTF
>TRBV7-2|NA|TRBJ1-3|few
TGTGCCAGCAGCGTTGACAGTGGAGGAAACACCATATATTTT
CASSVDSGGNTIYF
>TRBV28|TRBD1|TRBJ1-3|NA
TGTGCCAGCAGTTTAAGGACAGGGCGCCGAAACACCATATATTTT
CASSLRTGRRNTIYF
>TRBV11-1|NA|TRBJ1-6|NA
TGTGCCAGCAGCTTAGGATGGGACAATTATTCACCCCTCCACTTT
CASSLGWDNYSPLHF
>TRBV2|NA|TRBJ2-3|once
TGTGCCAGCAGCCCGGGGGAAAGGTACACAGATACGCAGTATTTT
CASSPGERYTDTQYF
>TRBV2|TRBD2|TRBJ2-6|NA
TGTGCCAGCAGTGATTTGGGGGGGTCTGGGGCCAACGTCCTGACTTTC
CASSDLGGSGANVLTF
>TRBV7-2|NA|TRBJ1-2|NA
TGTGCCAGCAGCTTAGGGCAGGGTGGGGCTAACTATGGCTACACCTTC
CASSLGQGGANYGYTF
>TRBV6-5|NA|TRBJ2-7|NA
TGTGCCAGCAGGAATCGACAGTCCCTCGGGCAGTACTTC
CASRNRQSLGQYF
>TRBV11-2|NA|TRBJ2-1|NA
TGTGCCAGCAGCTTAGCTCCGGCGTACAATGAGCAGTTCTTC
CASSLAPAYNEQFF
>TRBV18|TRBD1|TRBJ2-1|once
TGTGCCAGCTCACCACAGGGGGCGCTTTACAATGAGCAGTTCTTC
CASSPQGALYNEQFF
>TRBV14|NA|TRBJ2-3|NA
TGTGCCAGCAGCCAAGACACGGGGAGTCGCACAGATACGCAGTATTTT
CASSQDTGSRTDTQYF
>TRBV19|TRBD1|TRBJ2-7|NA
TGTGCCAGTAGTATCGACGGGACAGGGGGTTACGAGCAGTACTTC
CASSIDGTGGYEQYF
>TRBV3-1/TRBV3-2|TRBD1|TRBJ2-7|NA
TGTGCCAGCAGCCAAGGCAGGACAGGGGTCTACGAGCAGTACTTC
CASSQGRTGVYEQYF
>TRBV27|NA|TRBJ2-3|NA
TGTGCCAGCAGTCCCCGGGCTAGCGACACAGATACGCAGTATTTT
CASSPRASDTDTQYF
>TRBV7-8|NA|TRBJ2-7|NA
TGTGCCAGCAGCTTAGTCCAGGGCTCGACCTACGAGCAGTACTTC
CASSLVQGSTYEQYF
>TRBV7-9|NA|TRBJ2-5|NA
TGTGCCAGCAGCTTAGCAGGGAAAGGAGAGACCCAGTACTTC
CASSLAGKGETQYF
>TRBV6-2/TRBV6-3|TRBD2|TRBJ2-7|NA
TGTGCCAGCACCCCGGGGGGGAGGGCCGGCGAGCAGTACTTC
CASTPGGRAGEQYF
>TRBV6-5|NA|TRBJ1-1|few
TGTGCCAGCAGTACGACTGGGACCGAGGGAGCTTTCTTT
CASSTTGTEGAFF
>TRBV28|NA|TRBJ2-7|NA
TGTGCCAGCAGTTTGCCCAGAGAACCAGCGGGCAGATACGAGCAGTACTTC
CASSLPREPAGRYEQYF
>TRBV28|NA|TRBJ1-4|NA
TGTGCCAGCAGTTACCATACCAGGTTAACTAATGAAAAACTGTTTTTT
CASSYHTRLTNEKLFF
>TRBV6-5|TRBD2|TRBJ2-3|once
TGTGCCAGCATGACTAGCGGGGGGGCCAGAGATACGCAGTATTTT
CASMTSGGARDTQYF
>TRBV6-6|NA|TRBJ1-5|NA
TGTGCCAGCTCATACGGTAGCAATCAGCCCCAGCATTTT
CASSYGSNQPQHF
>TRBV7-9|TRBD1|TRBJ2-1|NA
TGTGCCAGCAGCAAGGGACAGTACAATGAGCAGTTCTTC
CASSKGQYNEQFF
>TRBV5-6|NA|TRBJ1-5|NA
TGTGCCAGCAGCTTCGCGGCAGGGGGCAATCAGCCCCAGCATTTT
CASSFAAGGNQPQHF
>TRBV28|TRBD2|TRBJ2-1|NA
TGTGCCAGCAGTTTTTCGCGAGCTAAACTAGCGGGAGTAAATGAGCAGTTCTTC
CASSFSRAKLAGVNEQFF
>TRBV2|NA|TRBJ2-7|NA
TGTGCCAGCACGGTTCAGGGACCGAGCTCCTACGAGCAGTACTTC
CASTVQGPSSYEQYF
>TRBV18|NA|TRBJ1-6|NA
TGTGCCAGCTCCCGTCGTGAAGCTGGCTCCTATAATTCACCCCTCCACTTT
CASSRREAGSYNSPLHF
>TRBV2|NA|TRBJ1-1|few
TGTGCCAGCAGTTGGCAGGGGTTGGGCACTGAAGCTTTCTTT
CASSWQGLGTEAFF
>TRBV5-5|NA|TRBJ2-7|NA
TGTGCCAGCAGCTGGGGGATGGCCGAGCAGTACTTC
CASSWGMAEQYF
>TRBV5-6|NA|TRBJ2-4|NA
TGTGCCAGCAGCGCTGTGACCAGGGACAAAAACATTCAGTACTTC
CASSAVTRDKNIQYF
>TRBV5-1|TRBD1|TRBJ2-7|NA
TGCGCCAGCAGCCTCGGACAGGGTGCCCACGAGCAGTACTTC
CASSLGQGAHEQYF
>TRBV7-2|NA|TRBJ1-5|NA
TGTGCCAGCAGCCTTGGGTCAGGGGAAGGCGGTCAGCCCCAGCATTTT
CASSLGSGEGGQPQHF
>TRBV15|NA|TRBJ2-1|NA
TGTGCCACCAGCAGAGATATGGGGTATGGGTCCTACAATGAGCAGTTCTTC
CATSRDMGYGSYNEQFF
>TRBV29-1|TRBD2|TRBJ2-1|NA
TGCAGCGCCGAGCGGGGGGGCTTCAATGAGCAGTTCTTC
CSAERGGFNEQFF
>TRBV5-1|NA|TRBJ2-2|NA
TGCGCCAGCAGCTTGCCTAGCTTGGGCACCGGGGAGCTGTTTTTT
CASSLPSLGTGELFF
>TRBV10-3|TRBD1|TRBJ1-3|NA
TGTGCCATCAGTGCCCTTGGGACAGTTACCTCTGGAAACACCATATATTTT
CAISALGTVTSGNTIYF
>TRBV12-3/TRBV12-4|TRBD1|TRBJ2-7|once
TGTGCCAGCAGTTTCGGACAGGTCTACGAGCAGTACTTC
CASSFGQVYEQYF